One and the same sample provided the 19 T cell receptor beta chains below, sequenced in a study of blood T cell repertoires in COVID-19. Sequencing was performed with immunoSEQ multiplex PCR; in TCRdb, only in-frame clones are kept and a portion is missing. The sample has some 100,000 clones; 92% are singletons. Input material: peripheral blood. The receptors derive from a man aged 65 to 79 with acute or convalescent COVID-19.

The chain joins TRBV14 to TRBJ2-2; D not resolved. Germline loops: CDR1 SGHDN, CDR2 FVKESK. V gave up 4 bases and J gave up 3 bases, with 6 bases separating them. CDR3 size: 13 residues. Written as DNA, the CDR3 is TGTGCCAGCAGCCCCCAGTACACCGGGGAGCTGTTTTTT. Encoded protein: CASSPQYTGELFF.

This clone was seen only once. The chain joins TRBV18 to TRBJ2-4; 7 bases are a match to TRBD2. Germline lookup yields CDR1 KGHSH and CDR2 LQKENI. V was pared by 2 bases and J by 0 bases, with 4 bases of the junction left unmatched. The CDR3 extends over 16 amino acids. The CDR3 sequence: CASSPSGRLAKNIQYF. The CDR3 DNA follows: TGTGCCAGCTCACCATCCGGGAGGTTAGCCAAAAACATTCAGTACTTC.

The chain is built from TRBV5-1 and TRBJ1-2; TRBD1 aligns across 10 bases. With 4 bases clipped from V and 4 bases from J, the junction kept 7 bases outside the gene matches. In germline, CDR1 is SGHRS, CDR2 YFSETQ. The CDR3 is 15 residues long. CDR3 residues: CASSPQTGGTYGYTF. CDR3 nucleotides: TGCGCCAGCAGCCCCCAGACAGGGGGCACCTATGGCTACACCTTC.

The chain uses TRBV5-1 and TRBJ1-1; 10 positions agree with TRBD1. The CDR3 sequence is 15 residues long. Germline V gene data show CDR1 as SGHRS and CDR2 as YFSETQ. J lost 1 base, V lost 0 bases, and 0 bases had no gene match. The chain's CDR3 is CASSLGTGGNTEAFF. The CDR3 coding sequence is TGCGCCAGCAGCTTGGGGACAGGGGGGAACACTGAAGCTTTCTTT.

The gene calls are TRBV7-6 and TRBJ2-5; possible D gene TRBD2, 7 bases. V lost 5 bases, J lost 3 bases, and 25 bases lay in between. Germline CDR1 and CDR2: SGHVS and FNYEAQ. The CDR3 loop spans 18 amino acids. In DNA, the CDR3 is TGTGCCAGCAGCCGTCCTAGGGGGGGGGCTTTATCGGAAGAGACCCAGTACTTC. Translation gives CASSRPRGGALSEETQYF.

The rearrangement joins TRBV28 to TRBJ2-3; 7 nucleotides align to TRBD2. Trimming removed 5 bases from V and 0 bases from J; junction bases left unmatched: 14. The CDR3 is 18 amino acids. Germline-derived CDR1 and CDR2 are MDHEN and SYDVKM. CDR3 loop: CASSPHLRSSGSTDTQYF. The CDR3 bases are TGTGCCAGCAGTCCGCACCTTAGGAGTAGCGGGAGCACAGATACGCAGTATTTT.

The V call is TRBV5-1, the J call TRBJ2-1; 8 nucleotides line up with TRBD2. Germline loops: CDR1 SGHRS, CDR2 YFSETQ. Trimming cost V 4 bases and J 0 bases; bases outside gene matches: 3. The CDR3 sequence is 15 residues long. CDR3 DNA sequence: TGCGCCAGCAGCCCCACTAGCGGCTCCTACAATGAGCAGTTCTTC. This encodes CASSPTSGSYNEQFF.

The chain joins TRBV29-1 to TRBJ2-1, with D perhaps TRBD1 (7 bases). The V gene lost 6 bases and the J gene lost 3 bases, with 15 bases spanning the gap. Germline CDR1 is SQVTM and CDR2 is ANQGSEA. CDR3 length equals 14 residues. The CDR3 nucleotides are TGCAGCGTGGGGAGGACAGGAGGCTACAATGAGCAGTTCTTC. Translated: CSVGRTGGYNEQFF.

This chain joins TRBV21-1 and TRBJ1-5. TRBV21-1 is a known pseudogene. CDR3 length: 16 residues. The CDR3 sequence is CASSSLKGVGYQPQHF. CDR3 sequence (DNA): TGTGCCAGCAGCTCGTTAAAGGGAGTGGGATATCAGCCCCAGCATTTT.

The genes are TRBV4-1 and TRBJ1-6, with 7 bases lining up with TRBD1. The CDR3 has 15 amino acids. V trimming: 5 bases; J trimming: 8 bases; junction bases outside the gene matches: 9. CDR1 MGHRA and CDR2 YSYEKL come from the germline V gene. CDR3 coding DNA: TGCGCCAGCAGCACCGGGACAGTGGACTATTCACCCCTCCACTTT. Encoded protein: CASSTGTVDYSPLHF.

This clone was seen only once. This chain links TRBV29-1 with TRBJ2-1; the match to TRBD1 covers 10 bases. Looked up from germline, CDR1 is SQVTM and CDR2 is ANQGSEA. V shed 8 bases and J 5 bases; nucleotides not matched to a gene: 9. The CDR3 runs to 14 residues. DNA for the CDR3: TGCAGCTCCTGGACAGGGGGAATTAACAATGAGCAGTTCTTC. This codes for CSSWTGGINNEQFF.

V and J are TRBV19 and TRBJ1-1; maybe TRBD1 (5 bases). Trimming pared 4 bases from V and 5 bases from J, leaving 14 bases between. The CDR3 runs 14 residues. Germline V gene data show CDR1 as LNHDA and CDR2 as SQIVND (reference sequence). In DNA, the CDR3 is TGTGCCAGTAGTAACCCCCGGACATCTACTGAAGCTTTCTTT. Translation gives CASSNPRTSTEAFF. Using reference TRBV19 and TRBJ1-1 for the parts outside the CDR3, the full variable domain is DGGITQSPKYLFRKEGQNVTLSCEQNLNHDAMYWYRQDPGQGLRLIYYSQIVNDFQKGDIAEGYSVSREKKESFPLTVTSAQKNPTAFYLCASSNPRTSTEAFFGQGTRLTVV.

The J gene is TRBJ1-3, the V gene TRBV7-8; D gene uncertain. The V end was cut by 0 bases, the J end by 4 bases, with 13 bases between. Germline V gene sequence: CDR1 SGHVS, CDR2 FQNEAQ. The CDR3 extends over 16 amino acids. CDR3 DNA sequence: TGTGCCAGCAGCTTAGCGGCTGATCCCTTGGGAAACACCATATATTTT. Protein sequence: CASSLAADPLGNTIYF.

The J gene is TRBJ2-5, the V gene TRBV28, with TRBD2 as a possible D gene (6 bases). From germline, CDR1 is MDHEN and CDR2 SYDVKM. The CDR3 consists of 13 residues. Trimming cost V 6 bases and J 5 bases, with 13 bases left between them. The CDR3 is CASRAGGRETQYF. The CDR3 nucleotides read TGTGCCAGCAGGGCCGGTGGGAGGGAGACCCAGTACTTC.

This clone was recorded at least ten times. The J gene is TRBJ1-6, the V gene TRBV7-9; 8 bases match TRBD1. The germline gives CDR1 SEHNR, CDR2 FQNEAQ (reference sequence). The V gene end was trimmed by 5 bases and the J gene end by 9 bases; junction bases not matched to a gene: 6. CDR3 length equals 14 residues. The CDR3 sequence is CASSPGQGSSPLHF. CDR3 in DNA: TGTGCCAGCAGCCCCGGACAGGGCTCTTCACCCCTCCACTTT.

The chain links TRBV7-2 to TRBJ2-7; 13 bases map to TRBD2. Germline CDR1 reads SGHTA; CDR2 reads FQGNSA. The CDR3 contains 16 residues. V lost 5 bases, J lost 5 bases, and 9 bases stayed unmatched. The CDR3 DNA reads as TGTGCCAGCAGCCTGGACCTCGGACTAGCGGGGGACGAGCAGTACTTC. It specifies CASSLDLGLAGDEQYF. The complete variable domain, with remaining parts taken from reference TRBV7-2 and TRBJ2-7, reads GAGVSQSPSNKVTEKGKDVELRCDPISGHTALYWYRQSLGQGLEFLIYFQGNSAPDKSGLPSDRFSAERTGGSVSTLTIQRTQQEDSAVYLCASSLDLGLAGDEQYFGPGTRLTVT.

CDR3 DNA sequence: TGTGCCAGCAGCTTAGGGGACGGAGCGGGAGGTCGGTACTTC. Translated: CASSLGDGAGGRYF. The chain carries TRBV7-2 and TRBJ2-7; 9 bases agree with TRBD2. The ends lost 1 base at V and 12 bases at J; junction bases unmatched: 10. Germline V gives CDR1 SGHTA, CDR2 FQGNSA. The CDR3 contains 14 residues.

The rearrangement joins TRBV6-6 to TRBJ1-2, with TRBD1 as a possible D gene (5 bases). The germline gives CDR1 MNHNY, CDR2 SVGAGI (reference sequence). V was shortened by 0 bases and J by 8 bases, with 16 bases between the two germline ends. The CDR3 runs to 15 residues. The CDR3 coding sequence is TGTGCCAGCAGTTACTCAGTGGTAGGGGAGGGCGGCTACACCTTC. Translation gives CASSYSVVGEGGYTF.

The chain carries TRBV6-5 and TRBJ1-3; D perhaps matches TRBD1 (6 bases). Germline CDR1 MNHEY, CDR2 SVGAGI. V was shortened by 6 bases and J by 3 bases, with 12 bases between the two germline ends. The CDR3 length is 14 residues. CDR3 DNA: TGTGCCAGCAGCACACAGGGTCTTGGAAACACCATATATTTT. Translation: CASSTQGLGNTIYF.